This T cell receptor (beta chain) was documented in a study of response to subunit inactivated influenza vaccine. V gave up 2 bases and J gave up 2 bases; unmatched junction bases: 6. Germline V gene sequence: CDR1 DFQATT, CDR2 SNEGSKA (reference sequence). This CDR3 comprises 14 residues. From the RT-PCR reads, TCRdb called clonotypes with MiXCR, one entry per CDR3 protein. The data show roughly 760,000 distinct CDR3 sequences, 20% to 25% seen once. This clonotype occurred a few times. V is TRBV20-1 and J is TRBJ2-7; TRBD1 aligns across 7 bases. The material was PBMCs from blood, obtained about 5 days after vaccination. The source is a man aged 45-65 years who received an inactivated influenza vaccine. CDR3 in amino acids: CSARSGTAAYEQYF. CDR3 in DNA: TGCAGTGCTAGATCCGGGACAGCTGCCTACGAGCAGTACTTC.